This T cell receptor beta chain stems from a study of T cell responses to AZD1222 COVID-19 vaccine. Overall study results and limits: Repertoire sampling happened only post peak T cell response.

This CDR3 is built from 16 residues. J was trimmed by 3 bases and V by 3 bases; bases with no gene match: 8. CDR1 is MDHEN, CDR2 SYDVKM, per germline. Method: immunoSEQ multiplex PCR; TCRdb's copy keeps in-frame clones and lacks some. The sample carries about 150,000 clones, approximately 87% recorded once. On this clone: Its antigen is currently unknown.

This sequence joins TRBV28 and TRBJ2-7; 10 nucleotides match TRBD2. The receptor comes from an adult who received the AZD1222 COVID-19 vaccine. The sample was peripheral blood, taken 28 days after the second AZD1222 dose. The CDR3 region is CASSLSTSGRFYEQYF. The CDR3 DNA follows: TGTGCCAGCAGTTTGTCGACTAGCGGGCGATTCTACGAGCAGTACTTC. The full variable domain, in which reference TRBV28 and TRBJ2-7 provide the parts outside the CDR3, is DVKVTQSSRYLVKRTGEKVFLECVQDMDHENMFWYRQDPGLGLRLIYFSYDVKMKEKGDIPEGYSVSREKKERFSLILESASTNQTSMYLCASSLSTSGRFYEQYFGPGTRLTVT.